The source of this T cell receptor beta chain is a study of blood T cells in healthy people across ages. Per germline, CDR1 LNHDA and CDR2 SQIVND (reference sequence). Deletions cut 7 bases from V and 5 bases from J, with 8 bases between. The CDR3 sequence is 11 residues long. Sample-barcoded 5' priming and a J-beta primer mix drove a second PCR of roughly 7 to 11 cycles. Through a template-switch adaptor with 12 random nucleotides, each cDNA molecule received a tag. TCRdb used MiXCR to reprocess the 5' RACE reads, holding one entry per CDR3 protein. The sample yields under 1,000,000 distinct CDR3 sequences, about half seen once. Per individual sample, total RNA of at least 5 micrograms was extracted.

This chain joins TRBV19 and TRBJ2-5; D could derive from TRBD1 or TRBD2 (5 bases each). What was sequenced was blood. This clonotype originated in an elderly man in good health. The CDR3 region is CASTWGETQYF. CDR3 DNA sequence: TGTGCCAGTACCTGGGGGGAGACCCAGTACTTC.